The T cell receptor beta chain under discussion was sequenced for a study of OX40 agonist ivuxolimab in advanced cancers. For the study at large: Hepatocellular carcinoma, melanoma, renal cell or head and neck cancer occurred in dose-escalation patients. Partial responses were observed in three patients, of whom one had hepatocellular carcinoma and two had cutaneous melanoma. Findings and limits, study-wide: Doses of 0.1 to 3.0 mg/kg were accompanied by clonal expansion of CD4+ and CD8+ blood T cells by week 6.

The CDR3 runs to 16 residues. The V gene end was trimmed by 0 bases and the J gene end by 7 bases; junction bases not matched to a gene: 7. Germline V gene lookup returns CDR1 LGHNA and CDR2 YNFKEQ. A note on this clone: Its matching antigen is unknown.

The method was immunoSEQ multiplex PCR; TCRdb's version includes in-frame clones alone and lacks a portion of them. This table holds around 63,000 clones, nearly 90% found once. Specimen: CD4+ or CD8+ T cells sorted from blood, collected in a trial of the OX40 agonist ivuxolimab. The chain uses TRBV4-2 and TRBJ2-2, with TRBD2 matching 8 bases. The source is an adult with an advanced solid tumor such as melanoma, head and neck, liver or kidney cancer. The CDR3 DNA is TGTGCCAGCAGCCAAGAGGGGACTAGAGTAGGCGGGGAGCTGTTTTTT. This encodes CASSQEGTRVGGELFF.